These T cell receptor beta chains were read from a single sample in a study of T cells in Graves' hyperthyroidism and ophthalmopathy. In TCRdb, the multiplex PCR reads were re-called with MiXCR into one record per CDR3 protein. The data hold about 130,000 distinct CDR3 sequences, with approximately 24% observed a single time. The sequencing sample was made of blood. Receptor source: a woman aged 45-65 years with Graves' hyperthyroidism that later progressed to Graves' ophthalmopathy. CDR3s include the opening cysteine and the closing phenylalanine or tryptophan. A D gene is named only where the DNA matches it firmly. Size is omitted from some rows. Given values are once, few, many or a class for expanded clones.

TRBJ2-7,-,TRBV20-1,TRBD1,TGCAGCGGACAGGGCCCCTACGAGCAGTACTTC,CSGQGPYEQYF
TRBJ2-7,many,TRBV20-1,TRBD2,TGCAGTGCTAGAGATCCGACTAGCGGGAGGGGTTACGAGCAGTACTTC,CSARDPTSGRGYEQYF
TRBJ2-3,many,TRBV6-5,-,TGTGCCAGCAGTTCATGGGGTAGCACAGATACGCAGTATTTT,CASSSWGSTDTQYF
TRBJ1-3,-,TRBV5-1,TRBD1,TGCGCCAGCAGCTTGGCCGGGACAGGGGCGGACACCATATATTTT,CASSLAGTGADTIYF
TRBJ2-3,many,TRBV7-2,-,TGTGCCAGCAGCTTGCAGGGAGGCACAGATACGCAGTATTTT,CASSLQGGTDTQYF
TRBJ1-2,-,TRBV12-3/TRBV12-4,-,TGTGCCAGCAGTCCGGGACGTATTGATGGCTACACCTTC,CASSPGRIDGYTF
TRBJ2-7,many,TRBV7-2,-,TGTGCCAGCAGCCCGGAGGGATCAGGTTGGAACGAGCAGTACTTC,CASSPEGSGWNEQYF
TRBJ1-6,-,TRBV19,-,TGTGCCAGTAGTATAGCCGGGACCACTTCACCCCTCCACTTT,CASSIAGTTSPLHF
TRBJ1-5,many,TRBV19,TRBD1,TGTGCCAGTAGTACGACAGGGCATAGCAATCAGCCCCAGCATTTT,CASSTTGHSNQPQHF
TRBJ1-2,few,TRBV29-1,-,TGCAGCGTTGAGAGGGTAGAGGGCTACACCTTC,CSVERVEGYTF
TRBJ2-7,-,TRBV11-2,-,TGTGCCAGCAGCTCAAACCCCCCGGGGCCTATATTGGCGAGCGAGCAGTACTTC,CASSSNPPGPILASEQYF
TRBJ2-2,few,TRBV7-3,TRBD2,TGTGCCAGCAGCTACATCGGACTAGCGGGGGGCACCGGGGAGCTGTTTTTT,CASSYIGLAGGTGELFF
TRBJ2-7,-,TRBV27,TRBD1,TGTGCCAGCAGTCCAGGGACAGATTTTTCCTACGAGCAGTACTTC,CASSPGTDFSYEQYF
TRBJ2-1,-,TRBV3-1,-,TGTGCCAGCAGCCAAGCTGCTGCGTTTGAGCAGTTCTTC,CASSQAAAFEQFF
TRBJ2-6,few,TRBV11-2,-,TGTGCCAGCAGCACAAGGGGGTTCGTGGGGGTAGCTGGGGCCAACGTCCTGACTTTC,CASSTRGFVGVAGANVLTF
TRBJ2-7,many,TRBV3-1,TRBD2,TGTGCCAGCAGCCAAGCTAGCGGGAGCACCTCCTACGAGCAGTACTTC,CASSQASGSTSYEQYF
TRBJ2-7,-,TRBV14,-,TGTGCCAGCAGCCAAGATCGAGAGTACAGGGAATCCTACGAGCAGTACTTC,CASSQDREYRESYEQYF
TRBJ2-7,-,TRBV14,TRBD2,TGTGCCAGCAGCCAAGTCGGTAGCGGGAGGTCCGAGCAGTACTTC,CASSQVGSGRSEQYF
TRBJ2-2,-,TRBV12-3/TRBV12-4,TRBD2,TGTGCCAGCAGTAAACCCAACCTAGCGGGAGCTGGGGAGCTGTTTTTT,CASSKPNLAGAGELFF
TRBJ2-7,many,TRBV5-1,-,TGCGCCAGCAGCGCAGGGTTACACGAGCAGTACTTC,CASSAGLHEQYF
TRBJ2-3,-,TRBV11-2,-,TGTGCCAGCAGCCCGATAGGGGGAGTAGGAACAGATACGCAGTATTTT,CASSPIGGVGTDTQYF
TRBJ2-7,many,TRBV18,-,TGTGCCAGCTCCCCGACAGCTACCTACGAGCAGTACTTC,CASSPTATYEQYF
TRBJ1-1,few,TRBV12-5,-,TGTGCTAGTGTTGGGGGCACTGAAGCTTTCTTT,CASVGGTEAFF
TRBJ2-1,many,TRBV2,-,TGTGCCAGCAGTGATCTAGGGAGCTCCTACAATGAGCAGTTCTTC,CASSDLGSSYNEQFF
TRBJ2-5,-,TRBV29-1,TRBD1,TGCAGCGTCCCCACGGACAGGGGGCGAGAGACCCAGTACTTC,CSVPTDRGRETQYF
TRBJ2-5,few,TRBV27,-,TGTGCCAGCAGTTTATGGGCAGGCCGCGTGGCAGGGGCCCCGCAAGAGACCCAGTACTTC,CASSLWAGRVAGAPQETQYF
TRBJ1-1,many,TRBV11-2,-,TGTGCCAGCAGCCACTCCACAGCGAACACTGAAGCTTTCTTT,CASSHSTANTEAFF
TRBJ2-5,-,TRBV12-3/TRBV12-4,-,TGTGCCAGCAGTTTCGAAGAGACCCAGTACTTC,CASSFEETQYF
TRBJ2-1,few,TRBV15,TRBD2,TGTGCCACCAGCGGAACGACTAGCGGGAGGCCCTCCTACAATGAGCAGTTCTTC,CATSGTTSGRPSYNEQFF
TRBJ2-5,-,TRBV29-1,-,TGCAGCGTTGCCGGGGAGGAGACCCAGTACTTC,CSVAGEETQYF
TRBJ1-1,many,TRBV3-1,-,TGTGCCAGCAGCCCAAGGTCTGGGGGGAACACTGAAGCTTTCTTT,CASSPRSGGNTEAFF
TRBJ1-1,many,TRBV6-2/TRBV6-3,-,TGTGCCAGCACGATGACACTTAACACTGAAGCTTTCTTT,CASTMTLNTEAFF
TRBJ2-7,many,TRBV28,-,TGTGCCAGCAGTTTCTCGCCAGGCACAACCTACGAGCAGTACTTC,CASSFSPGTTYEQYF
TRBJ2-3,many,TRBV12-3/TRBV12-4,-,TGTGCCAGCAGTCAGTACACAGATACGCAGTATTTT,CASSQYTDTQYF
TRBJ2-5,-,TRBV5-6,-,TGTGCCAGCAGCTTGAGGGAGCAGGGGGCGATCCTCCGGACTAGCGAGACCGCTCGGCCTTACTTC,CASSLREQGAILRTSETARPYF
TRBJ2-1,few,TRBV10-1,-,TGCGCCAGCAGTGGGGACACCTTCAATGAGCAGTTCTTC,CASSGDTFNEQFF
TRBJ2-2,-,TRBV24-1,-,TGTGCCACCAGTGATTTTATGGGAGGCCCCGCGAACATCGGGGAGCTGTTTTTT,CATSDFMGGPANIGELFF
TRBJ2-2,-,TRBV30,-,TGTGCCTGGTCCGCGACCCCAAAGGGGGAGCTGTTTTTT,CAWSATPKGELFF
TRBJ2-4,-,TRBV20-1,TRBD1,TGCAGTGCTACACAGGGGACAAACATTCAGTACTTC,CSATQGTNIQYF
TRBJ1-5,many,TRBV20-1,-,TGCAGTGCTAGAAGCCCCACAGGCGGCGGTCAGCCCCAGCATTTT,CSARSPTGGGQPQHF
TRBJ2-1,many,TRBV24-1,TRBD2,TGTGCCACCAGTGATCCCACCGGGACTAGTAGGAATGAGCAGTTCTTC,CATSDPTGTSRNEQFF
TRBJ1-5,few,TRBV2,-,TGTGCCAGCAGGGGGACACTTAATAGCAATCAGCCCCAGCATTTT,CASRGTLNSNQPQHF
TRBJ2-7,many,TRBV6-1,-,TGTGCCAGCAGTTCCACAGGGTGGCAGTACTTC,CASSSTGWQYF
TRBJ1-5,-,TRBV5-1,-,TGCGCCAGCAGCTTGGCTGGGGATCCTTTGGAGCCCCAGCATTTT,CASSLAGDPLEPQHF
TRBJ1-2,few,TRBV30,-,TGTGCCTGGAGTGTAGGTGCCGGGCCGCACTATGGCTACACCTTC,CAWSVGAGPHYGYTF
TRBJ2-7,-,TRBV4-2,TRBD2,TGTGCCAGCAGCCCATCGACTAGCAGCGAGCAGTACTTC,CASSPSTSSEQYF
TRBJ2-5,many,TRBV7-6,-,TGTGCCAGCAGCCGGGGACTCCCCGGGGGCCAAGAGACCCAGTACTTC,CASSRGLPGGQETQYF
TRBJ2-5,-,TRBV7-9,-,TGTGCCAGCAGCTTAAGTTGGCTCGAGACCCAGTACTTC,CASSLSWLETQYF
TRBJ2-1,many,TRBV6-1,-,TGTGCCAGCAGCCTCGGAGGCGCCTACAATGAGCAGTTCTTC,CASSLGGAYNEQFF
TRBJ1-4,-,TRBV20-1,TRBD1,TGCAGTGCTGGGGGGGGGGCCGGGACAGGGAGAGAAAAACTGTTTTTT,CSAGGGAGTGREKLFF
TRBJ2-7,-,TRBV6-2/TRBV6-3,TRBD2,TGTGCCAGCCGCATGGCGGGGACTAGCGGGAGGTTGGCGCAGTACTTC,CASRMAGTSGRLAQYF
TRBJ1-1,few,TRBV7-2,-,TGTGCCAGCAGCTTTAGCCAATCCACTGAAGCTTTCTTT,CASSFSQSTEAFF
TRBJ2-2,-,TRBV27,TRBD2,TGTGCCAGCAGCCTAGCGGGCTACACCGGGGAGCTGTTTTTT,CASSLAGYTGELFF
TRBJ2-1,-,TRBV7-3,-,TGTGCCAGCAGCGACAGCCTCTACAATGAGCAGTTCTTC,CASSDSLYNEQFF
TRBJ2-1,many,TRBV24-1,-,TGTGCCACCAGGTCGGAGGGCCGCGATGAGCAGTTCTTC,CATRSEGRDEQFF
TRBJ1-2,many,TRBV28,TRBD1,TGTGCCAGCAGACCTAACAGGGGGGATAACTATGGCTACACCTTC,CASRPNRGDNYGYTF
TRBJ2-1,-,TRBV5-4,TRBD2,TGTGCCAGCAGCTTGGCTGGGCTAGCGGGAGGAGGGGGCTACAATGAGCAGTTCTTC,CASSLAGLAGGGGYNEQFF
TRBJ1-2,few,TRBV4-1,-,TGCGCCAGCAGCCAAGAAACAGGATTTTATGGCTACACCTTC,CASSQETGFYGYTF
TRBJ1-1,many,TRBV28,-,TGTGCCAGCAGATTGACTTCAGGGATCTCTGAAGCTTTCTTT,CASRLTSGISEAFF
TRBJ1-2,-,TRBV29-1,-,TGCAGCGTTGAGGGGACCACCCTTGGCTACACCTTC,CSVEGTTLGYTF